The 11 T cell receptor beta chains in this list originate from one sample, sequenced in a study of cytomegalovirus exposure and HLA in healthy donors (dated by TCRdb to about 2017). The library was prepared using the immunoSEQ multiplex PCR assay. A mixture of 60 forward primers for TCR Vbeta segments and 13 reverse primers for TCR Jbeta segments was used in the multiplex PCR. The source is immuneACCESS, and TCRdb retained only in-frame sequences with V and J called. Part of the clones is not carried over; for the studies checked, unresolved V genes explain less than half of this, and the remainder is unexplained. The sample has under 200,000 clones on record, approximately 80% of them singletons. The top ten clones comprise around 2.5% of the sample. The sample consisted of PBMCs. These receptors were taken from a woman between 40 and 55 years old in good health and CMV-seropositive.

This chain connects TRBV5-6 to TRBJ2-5; weak D call: TRBD1 (5 bases). In germline, CDR1 is SGHDT, CDR2 YYEEEE. CDR3 length: 14 residues. The ends were cut back, 0 bases at V and 5 bases at J, with 11 bases in the middle. CDR3 nucleotides: TGTGCCAGCAGCTTGGTAGGGGCTGGGGAGACCCAGTACTTC. Its translation is CASSLVGAGETQYF. The entire variable domain, with the rest obtained from reference TRBV5-6 and TRBJ2-5, is as follows: DAGVTQSPTHLIKTRGQQVTLRCSPKSGHDTVSWYQQALGQGPQFIFQYYEEEERQRGNFPDRFSGHQFPNYSSELNVNALLLGDSALYLCASSLVGAGETQYFGPGTRLLVL.

The table lists this clone with a few counts. The V call is TRBV7-2, the J call TRBJ2-3; maybe TRBD2 (5 bases). The V end was cut by 5 bases, the J end by 3 bases, with 12 bases between. Germline V CDR1 and CDR2: SGHTA, FQGNSA. The CDR3 has 14 residues. This chain's CDR3 is CASSPRRFTDTQYF. CDR3 DNA: TGTGCCAGCAGCCCCCGGAGGTTTACAGATACGCAGTATTTT.

This clone was seen a single time. The chain has TRBV19 and TRBJ1-2; 8 bases match TRBD1. V gave up 6 bases and J gave up 8 bases; unmatched junction bases: 8. CDR1 is LNHDA and CDR2 is SQIVND in the germline V gene (reference sequence). This CDR3 contains 13 residues. CDR3 sequence reads: CASRVQGASGYTF. As DNA, the CDR3 is TGTGCCAGTAGGGTGCAGGGGGCGAGCGGCTACACCTTC.

V gene TRBV5-6 combines with J gene TRBJ2-5; 10 positions match TRBD2. The CDR3 totals 17 residues. Looked up from germline, CDR1 is SGHDT and CDR2 is YYEEEE. The V and J ends lost 0 bases and 5 bases, in that order; junction bases with no gene match: 10. The CDR3 protein is CASSLVVSGGAVETQYF. CDR3 sequence (DNA): TGTGCCAGCAGCTTGGTGGTCAGCGGGGGGGCCGTGGAGACCCAGTACTTC.

The rearrangement joins TRBV5-1 to TRBJ1-2; no definite D call. V was clipped by 4 bases and J by 0 bases, with 10 bases between them. Germline assignment: CDR1 SGHRS and CDR2 YFSETQ. The CDR3 is made up of 14 amino acids. Here the CDR3 reads CASSPPAANYGYTF. The CDR3 bases are TGCGCCAGCAGCCCCCCGGCGGCTAACTATGGCTACACCTTC.

The V gene is TRBV6-5, the J gene TRBJ2-1; 11 bases line up with TRBD2. Germline CDR1 reads MNHEY; CDR2 reads SVGAGI. The CDR3 is 16 amino acids. The V and J ends lost 4 bases and 1 base, in that order; junction bases with no gene match: 3. CDR3 region: CASSSTSGVSYNEQFF. CDR3 in DNA: TGTGCCAGCAGTTCGACTAGCGGGGTATCCTACAATGAGCAGTTCTTC.

The chain joins TRBV6-6 to TRBJ1-3, with a tentative D call TRBD1 (5 bases). V lost 2 bases and J lost 4, with 9 bases in between. CDR1 is MNHNY, CDR2 SVGAGI, per germline (reference sequence). CDR3 length: 14 residues. This CDR3 reads CASSYGGVGNTIYF. DNA of the CDR3: TGTGCCAGCAGTTACGGGGGGGTGGGAAACACCATATATTTT.

The chain employs TRBV19 and TRBJ1-6; D gene uncertain. The CDR3 covers 13 residues. V was clipped by 8 bases and J by 7 bases, with 12 bases between them. The V gene's germline CDR1 is LNHDA and CDR2 SQIVND (reference sequence). Here the CDR3 reads CASSEELNSPLHF. Here the CDR3 DNA reads TGTGCCAGTTCCGAGGAGTTGAATTCACCCCTCCACTTT.

Concerning this clone itself: Within the sample, other DNA sequences also encode this same CDR3. V is TRBV4-3 and J is TRBJ1-2, with D unclear. The germline gives CDR1 LGHNA, CDR2 YSLEER. This CDR3 contains 15 residues. The V end lost 0 bases, the J end lost 1 base, and 9 bases lay between the germline ends. This CDR3 reads CASSQDGGYNYGYTF. In nucleotides, the CDR3 is TGCGCCAGCAGCCAAGATGGAGGGTATAACTATGGCTACACCTTC.

The CDR3 nucleotides are TGTGCCAGCAGTTCGGTCGAAGAGACCCAGTACTTC. The encoded protein is CASSSVEETQYF. This chain uses TRBV28 with TRBJ2-5; no definite D call. Germline assignment: CDR1 MDHEN and CDR2 SYDVKM. The CDR3 spans 12 residues. The V end lost 4 bases, the J end lost 3 bases, and 6 bases lay between the germline ends.

There are a few counts of this clone. This sequence joins TRBV19 and TRBJ1-4, with 10 nucleotides matching TRBD1. Germline trimming cut 4 bases from V and 7 bases from J; bases unmatched to any gene: 0. Germline V gene sequence: CDR1 LNHDA, CDR2 SQIVND (reference sequence). This CDR3 has 13 amino acids. The CDR3 is CASSRQGAEKLFF. CDR3 coding DNA: TGTGCCAGTAGTAGACAGGGGGCTGAAAAACTGTTTTTT.